This T cell receptor beta chain was identified during a study of Ad26.COV2.S vaccination and SARS-CoV-2 variants. The germline V gene encodes CDR1 GTSNPN and CDR2 SVGIG (reference sequence). The CDR3 loop spans 14 amino acids. With 1 base clipped from V and 4 bases from J, the junction kept 4 bases outside the gene matches. The study, taken as a whole, reports: Substantial response breadth was reportedly seen for spike-specific CD8+ and CD4+ T cells after vaccination. Participants in the vaccine arm had higher spike-specific TCR breadth; placebo recipients had lower. The TCR breadth and depth analyses may have understated or missed part of the total T cell responses. Similar non-spike TCR breadth was seen in vaccine and placebo recipients.

Some clones are missing from TCRdb's copy, which holds only in-frame ones; the method was immunoSEQ multiplex PCR. The table shows 180,000 or so clones, with roughly 87% occurring only once. As for this clone: Its target is unknown.

This receptor was identified in a human donor who had recovered from COVID-19. The chain employs TRBV30 and TRBJ1-5; 7 nucleotides match TRBD1. This material consisted of peripheral blood, taken after recovery from COVID-19. The CDR3 region is CAWSGGQRNQPQHF. CDR3 nucleotide sequence: TGTGCCTGGAGTGGGGGACAGAGAAATCAGCCCCAGCATTTT.